Following are 14 T cell receptor beta chains from one sample sequenced in a study of T cell repertoires in cytomegalovirus infection. TCRdb redid the calling of the reads with MiXCR, one entry per CDR3 protein. The table includes around 530,000 distinct CDR3 sequences, approximately 16% detected once. Sequenced: CD8+ T cells from PBMCs. The receptor set was obtained from a human donor in good health (CMV status not recorded). Some clones in this sample may be carry-over from other donors' samples.

This clonotype was counted many times. The V and J genes are TRBV7-8 and TRBJ2-1; 14 nucleotides match TRBD2. Germline loops: CDR1 SGHVS, CDR2 FQNEAQ. CDR3 size: 19 residues. Trimming cost V 0 bases and J 1 base; bases outside gene matches: 5. DNA for the CDR3: TGTGCCAGCAGCTTAGCGCAGGGACTAGCGGGAGAATCCTACAATGAGCAGTTCTTC. This translates into CASSLAQGLAGESYNEQFF.

The sample holds a few counts of this clonotype. This sequence joins TRBV6-2 or TRBV6-3 and TRBJ2-7, with D maybe TRBD1 (7 bases). V shed 2 bases and J shed 6 bases, with 14 bases lying between them. The CDR3 sequence is 14 residues long. Germline CDR1 and CDR2: MNHEY and SVGEGT. CDR3 bases: TGTGCCAGCAGTTACGGGATCCAGGGGGGCGAGCAGTACTTC. Amino acids: CASSYGIQGGEQYF.

This rearrangement joins TRBV12-3 or TRBV12-4 to TRBJ1-1; a weak D match, TRBD1 (6 bases). The length of the CDR3 is 13 residues. Trimming cost V 6 bases and J 5 bases, with 13 bases left between them. The CDR3 loop reads CASRITGITEAFF. The CDR3, as DNA: TGTGCCAGCAGGATAACAGGGATAACTGAAGCTTTCTTT.

This clonotype was detected ten times or more. This chain joins TRBV7-9 and TRBJ2-3; TRBD1 matches 7 bases. V was pared by 5 bases and J by 11 bases, with 13 bases of the junction left unmatched. This CDR3 spans 14 amino acids. In germline, CDR1 is SEHNR, CDR2 FQNEAQ (reference sequence). CDR3 protein: CASSTRTRDRGQYF. The CDR3 coding sequence is TGTGCCAGCAGCACCAGGACCAGGGACAGAGGGCAGTATTTT.

V gene TRBV6-2 or TRBV6-3 combines with J gene TRBJ1-1; TRBD1 is a possible D gene (5 bases). The CDR3 is made up of 14 amino acids. Germline V gives CDR1 MNHEY, CDR2 SVGEGT. V lost 0 bases, J lost 4 bases, and 9 bases lay in between. CDR3 nucleotides: TGTGCCAGCAGTTACTCGGGGGTGAGCACTGAAGCTTTCTTT. Protein: CASSYSGVSTEAFF.

This chain joins TRBV7-9 and TRBJ2-5; no definite D call. V gave up 2 bases and J gave up 5 bases, with 12 bases separating them. From germline, CDR1 is SEHNR and CDR2 FQNEAQ (reference sequence). This CDR3 has 14 amino acids. Here the CDR3 DNA reads TGTGCCAGCAGCTTATATATGGATTGGGAGACCCAGTACTTC. Encoded protein: CASSLYMDWETQYF.

This clonotype was recorded at least ten times. This chain uses TRBV19 with TRBJ2-7, with D perhaps given as TRBD1 or TRBD2 (5 bases each). The CDR3 sequence is 18 residues long. V was trimmed by 5 bases and J by 3 bases, leaving 26 bases between them. Germline CDR1 is LNHDA and CDR2 is SQIVND (reference sequence). The CDR3 protein is CASSVFLSLGEEFYEQYF. The CDR3 DNA follows: TGTGCCAGTAGTGTATTTTTAAGTTTGGGGGAAGAGTTCTACGAGCAGTACTTC.

This clonotype has a count of ten or more. The chain uses TRBV7-8 and TRBJ2-2; either TRBD1 or TRBD2 may supply D (5 bases each). Germline CDR1 is SGHVS and CDR2 is FQNEAQ. This CDR3 spans 16 amino acids. Trimming shortened V by 1 base and J by 4 bases, and 13 bases separated the two germline ends. The CDR3 nucleotides are TGTGCCAGCAGCTTAGGTTCGGGGCAAGGCACCGGGGAGCTGTTTTTT. Translation gives CASSLGSGQGTGELFF.

This clonotype was counted between two and nine times. The chain employs TRBV9 and TRBJ2-5; TRBD1 matches 8 bases. In germline, CDR1 is SGDLS, CDR2 YYNGEE. V lost 4 bases, J lost 5 bases, and 10 bases stayed unmatched. This CDR3 is 15 amino acids long. CDR3 DNA: TGTGCCAGCAGCCACGGGACAGGCGGCTTTGAGACCCAGTACTTC. It encodes CASSHGTGGFETQYF.

This clonotype has at least ten counts. J is TRBJ1-2 and V is TRBV12-3 or TRBV12-4, with a tentative D call TRBD1 (5 bases). Trimming took 5 bases from V and 1 from J, leaving 8 bases between them. The CDR3 length is 13 residues. CDR3 sequence: CASSRTLNYGYTF. The CDR3 DNA follows: TGTGCCAGCAGTCGGACACTTAACTATGGCTACACCTTC.

This clonotype has a count of ten or more. This CDR3 is CASSSPGLGSEKLFF. The DNA for the CDR3 is TGTGCCAGCAGTTCTCCAGGGCTAGGGAGTGAAAAACTGTTTTTT. The chain couples TRBV7-9 to TRBJ1-4, with D possibly being TRBD1 (5 bases). V lost 6 bases and J 7 bases, leaving 18 bases between the germline ends. The V gene's germline CDR1 is SEHNR and CDR2 FQNEAQ (reference sequence). The CDR3 runs 15 residues.

The sample holds many counts of this clonotype. V and J are TRBV28 and TRBJ2-2; the D gene is possibly TRBD2 (5 bases). Trimming shortened V by 2 bases and J by 3 bases, and 19 bases separated the two germline ends. Per the germline V gene, CDR1 is MDHEN and CDR2 is SYDVKM. The length of the CDR3 is 18 residues. CDR3 amino acids: CASSLALRTWTDTGELFF. In nucleotides, the CDR3 is TGTGCCAGCAGTTTAGCCCTTCGGACTTGGACCGACACCGGGGAGCTGTTTTTT.

This clonotype was counted between two and nine times. Its ends do not fully match the called genes, so a read error is possible. This chain links TRBV19 with TRBJ1-2, with a weak D call TRBD1 (5 bases). The CDR3 has 9 residues. CDR1 and CDR2 (germline): LNHDA, SQIVND (reference sequence). The CDR3 here is CASSTCQGF. CDR3 nucleotides: TGTGCCAGTAGTACCTGCCAGGGATTC.

There are many counts of this clonotype. The chain carries TRBV20-1 and TRBJ2-3; the match to TRBD2 covers 8 bases. J gave up 5 bases and V 4 bases, and 11 bases lay outside the gene matches. CDR3 length equals 15 residues. Germline V gene lookup returns CDR1 DFQATT and CDR2 SNEGSKA (reference sequence). The CDR3 sequence is CSATPLRGAGDTQYF. The CDR3 DNA reads as TGCAGTGCTACTCCCTTGCGGGGGGCGGGAGATACGCAGTATTTT.